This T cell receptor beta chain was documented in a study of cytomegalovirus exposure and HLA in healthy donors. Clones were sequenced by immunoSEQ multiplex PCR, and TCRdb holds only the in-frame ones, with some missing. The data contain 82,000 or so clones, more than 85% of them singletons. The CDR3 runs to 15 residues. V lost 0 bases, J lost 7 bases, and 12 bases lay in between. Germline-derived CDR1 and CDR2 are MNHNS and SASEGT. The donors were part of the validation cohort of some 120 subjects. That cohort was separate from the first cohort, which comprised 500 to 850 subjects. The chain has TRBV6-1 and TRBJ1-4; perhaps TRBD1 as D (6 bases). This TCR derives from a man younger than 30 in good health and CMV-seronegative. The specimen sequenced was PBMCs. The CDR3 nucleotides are TGTGCCAGCAGTGAAGCCCCCAGGGGCGGTGAAAAACTGTTTTTT. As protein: CASSEAPRGGEKLFF.